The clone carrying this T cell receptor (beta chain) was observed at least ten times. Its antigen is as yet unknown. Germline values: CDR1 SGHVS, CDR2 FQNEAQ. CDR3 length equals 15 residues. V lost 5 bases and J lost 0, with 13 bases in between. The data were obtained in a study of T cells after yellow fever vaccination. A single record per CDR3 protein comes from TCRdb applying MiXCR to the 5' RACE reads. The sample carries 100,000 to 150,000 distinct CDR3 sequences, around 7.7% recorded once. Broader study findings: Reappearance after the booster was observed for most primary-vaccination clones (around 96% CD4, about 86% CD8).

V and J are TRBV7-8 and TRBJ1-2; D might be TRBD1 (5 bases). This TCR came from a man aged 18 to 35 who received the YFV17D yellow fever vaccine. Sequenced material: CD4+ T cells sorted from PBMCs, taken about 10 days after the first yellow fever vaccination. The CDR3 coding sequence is TGTGCCAGCAGCCCTCGGAGGGGAGCTAACTATGGCTACACCTTC. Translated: CASSPRRGANYGYTF.